This TCR beta chain was sequenced for a study of tumor-infiltrating lymphocytes in primary liver carcinoma. Total RNA (roughly 530 ng) served as template for TCR beta cDNA synthesis primed by a constant-region primer. Employing slightly modified ARM-PCR, three nested multiplex PCR rounds were run, and these gave rise to the TCR beta libraries. Primers for the first two PCR rounds were TRBV1-TRBV30 forward primers and a C-beta reverse primer (approximately 10 cycles per round). Via MiXCR, TCRdb re-called the multiplex PCR reads, giving one row per CDR3 protein. The sample has 25,000 to 35,000 distinct CDR3 sequences, 76% seen once; the top ten hold roughly 38%. This CDR3 is built from 15 residues. Germline-derived CDR1 and CDR2 are SGHAT and FQNNGV. Trimming shortened V by 6 bases and J by 4 bases, and 16 bases separated the two germline ends. Starting material for RNA and DNA co-extraction consisted of roughly 20-34 mg of unsorted bulk tissue.

What was sequenced was liver tumor tissue from sampling region 5. The subset is: tumor region T5, tumor centre. The V and J genes are TRBV11-2 and TRBJ2-1; tentatively, D is TRBD2 (5 bases). The origin of this receptor is a man aged 40-55 years with primary liver carcinoma and hepatitis B virus infection. The CDR3 sequence is CASSIQAEAYNEQFF. The CDR3 DNA sequence: TGTGCCAGCAGTATTCAAGCGGAGGCATACAATGAGCAGTTCTTC.